Listed below are T cell receptor beta chains from one sample, sequenced in a study of T cell repertoires in cytomegalovirus infection. TCRdb ran MiXCR on the reads and lists one entry per CDR3 protein. Of 97,000 or so distinct CDR3 sequences listed, approximately 15% are singletons. Sequencing input: PBMCs. These receptors originate from a human donor in good health (CMV status not recorded). Some clones in this sample may be carry-over from other donors' samples. The CDR3 runs from the conserved cysteine through the conserved F or W. D genes are given only for firm matches. Some rows have no size entry. The others give once, few or many, or a class for an expanded clone.

j_call	d_call	v_call	clone_size	cdr3_nt	cdr3_aa
TRBJ2-3	-	TRBV7-2	many	TGTGCCAGCAGCCCCGTTACAGATACGCAGTATTTT	CASSPVTDTQYF
TRBJ2-3	-	TRBV7-2	many	TGTGCCAGCACAAATCCCCTGGCGGGCACAGATACGCAGTATTTT	CASTNPLAGTDTQYF
TRBJ1-6	-	TRBV7-2	many	TGTGCCAGCAGCCTAGTCGGCCGTAGTTCACCCCTCCACTTT	CASSLVGRSSPLHF
TRBJ1-4	-	TRBV6-5	many	TGTGCCAGCAGCCCACGGGGGAGCGATGAAAAACTGTTTTTT	CASSPRGSDEKLFF
TRBJ1-1	-	TRBV11-2	many	TGTGCCAGCGGGAGAAATACCTTCACTGAAGCTTTCTTT	CASGRNTFTEAFF
TRBJ1-4	TRBD1	TRBV7-8	-	TGTGACAGCATCTTAGCGGACAGGGGGCAAAAACTGTTTTTT	CDSILADRGQKLFF
TRBJ1-2	TRBD1	TRBV7-2	many	TGTGCCAGCAGCTTAGCTGGGACAGGGGGCAACTATGGCTACACCTTC	CASSLAGTGGNYGYTF
TRBJ1-2	-	TRBV20-1	-	TGCAGTGCTAGGAAGACAGCCGATAACTATGGCTACACCTTC	CSARKTADNYGYTF
TRBJ1-5	TRBD1	TRBV2	many	TGTGCCAGCAGCCCCAGGGGGGGAGGAGGCAATCAGCCCCAGCATTTT	CASSPRGGGGNQPQHF
TRBJ2-4	-	TRBV7-2	many	TGTGCCAGCAGCGGTGTGAAGGGCATTCAGTACTTC	CASSGVKGIQYF
TRBJ2-1	-	TRBV7-2	many	TGTGCCAGCAGCTTAGTTGGGCAGGGGGGCAATGAGCAGTTCTTC	CASSLVGQGGNEQFF
TRBJ2-3	-	TRBV7-3	many	TGTGCCAGCAGCTTATTGGCAGGAAGGGATACGCAGTATTTT	CASSLLAGRDTQYF
TRBJ1-1	-	TRBV7-8	many	TGTGCCAGCAGCTTCCACATGAACACTGAAGCTTTCTTT	CASSFHMNTEAFF
TRBJ2-7	-	TRBV5-1	-	TGCGCCAGCAGCTTGGAACCTGATTACTACGACCACTACTTC	CASSLEPDYYDHYF
TRBJ2-1	-	TRBV11-2	few	TGTGCCACCGCCAACTATAAAAACAATGAGCAGTTCTTC	CATANYKNNEQFF
TRBJ2-1	TRBD1	TRBV14	-	TGTGCCAGCAGCCAAGATCTTTTAGGGGGCGAGCAGTTCTTC	CASSQDLLGGEQFF
TRBJ2-5	-	TRBV7-2	many	TGTGCCAGCAGCAAACTGGGACAAAGGGAAGAGACCCAGTACTTC	CASSKLGQREETQYF
TRBJ2-2	-	TRBV12-3/TRBV12-4	-	TGTGCCAGCAGTCGAGACTCATCGTACACCGGGGAGCTGTTTTTT	CASSRDSSYTGELFF
TRBJ1-1	-	TRBV5-1	-	TGCGCCAGCAGCTTGGAGGCGGGGATGAACACTGAAGCTTTCTTT	CASSLEAGMNTEAFF
TRBJ2-7	TRBD2	TRBV12-5	many	TGTGCTAGTGGCACCGGGGGGAGCTCCTACGAGCAGTACTTC	CASGTGGSSYEQYF
TRBJ1-1	TRBD1	TRBV7-2	many	TGTGCCAGCAGCTTGGACAGGGGAAAGACTGAAGCTTTCTTT	CASSLDRGKTEAFF
TRBJ2-2	-	TRBV2	many	TGTGCCAGCAGTGCGGGCAGGGAGAACGGGGAGCTGTTTTTT	CASSAGRENGELFF
TRBJ2-7	-	TRBV28	-	TGTGCCAGCAGTCCTTACCCCGGGACTGTTTACGAGCAGTACTTC	CASSPYPGTVYEQYF